The entry that follows covers one T cell receptor beta chain sequence. What antigen it recognizes has not been identified. No base quality values were provided; no much bigger clone lies one nucleotide off. The data were taken from a study of cytomegalovirus exposure and HLA in healthy donors (TCRdb year 2017). With regard to the full study: An earlier analysis of about 560 of the donors reported under 300 Gb of sequence data and 117 million unique TCR beta sequences obtained from approximately 180 million T cells. Around 300 gigabases of sequencing data and 80 million or so unique TCR sequences were included in an early release covering about 700 HLA-typed donors. The genetic ancestry cluster associated with self-reported Caucasian donors included about 81% of the roughly 410 genotyped donors. The study aimed to test whether cataloging public T cell receptors could reveal signatures of past pathogen exposure. The study used immunosequencing to profile the T cell repertoires of more than 650 subjects and linked those repertoires to cytomegalovirus serostatus. A separate validation cohort of approximately 120 different subjects was used in addition to the roughly 670-subject first cohort. To predict cytomegalovirus infection status, the study brought together high-throughput TCR immunosequencing, statistical association of individual TCRs with disease status, and machine learning. A later analysis re-examined previously published TCR beta repertoires from about 700 donors and added high-resolution HLA genotyping to investigate patterns of TCR occurrence. In the later analysis, no new phenotypic data were used to find candidate immune exposures; instead, reliance was placed on TCR beta sequences and their occurrence across donors. In an earlier analysis of 587 of the donors, high-throughput TCR beta sequencing was used to judge whether each TCR beta V gene segment behaved as functional or pseudogenic. Donor age, sex, ethnicity and CMV serostatus were collected together with the repertoire data. Genome-wide SNP genotypes for about three fifths of the roughly 700 donors were used in a later genetic analysis, which treated that subset as a discovery cohort. All discovery cohort repertoires had been generated using a single sequencing platform. HLA typing included class I and class II loci at four-digit resolution. Typing coverage varied by locus: 629-630 donors for A, B, C, DRB1 and DQB1; 522 for DQA1; more than 600 for DPA1; under 490 for DPB1. Because of strong linkage in the cohort, a handful of DR-DQ haplotypes were treated as single units for association and clustering. Among 398 genotyped donors of the cohort, an average of roughly 230,000 unique TCR beta nucleotide sequences was sequenced per donor, of which roughly 17% were non-productive. The research as a whole found: A later genetic analysis associated a missense DCLRE1C variant with V-gene and J-gene trimming of TCR beta chains, and an independent cohort replicated the association. Immune exposure information for the cohort was limited to CMV serostatus. Most CMV-associated TCR beta chains appeared to be HLA-restricted in a later analysis, and the HLA associations seemed to be driven largely by CMV exposure. A later analysis reported that several top co-occurrence clusters appeared linked to parvovirus B19, influenza, CMV and Epstein-Barr virus. When HLA alleles, especially DR and DQ, strongly co-occurred, TCR associations were difficult to assign to individual alleles. The study listed approximately 150 TCR beta chains as associated with cytomegalovirus. A cluster of highly shared sequence variants was judged likely to be a technical artifact of the sequencing pipeline. In vitro tests confirmed that a few of the cytomegalovirus-associated TCR beta chains recognize cytomegalovirus antigens. Sequencing depth was assumed to be roughly uniform across donors in the presence/absence analyses, though that assumption may not hold. A further reported finding was that TCR beta sequences accurately predicted the HLA-A and HLA-B alleles for most subjects in the first cohort. Some IMGT-functional V segments, including TRBV6-2 and TRBV6-3, could not be told apart with the 87-base-pair reads, so those segments were excluded. In a later analysis, HLA-associated TCR beta chains showed more clonal expansion and lower generation probabilities than non-associated chains that were equally common. In both the original and validation cohorts, the classifier was reported to diagnose cytomegalovirus status with high specificity and sensitivity. At a false discovery rate of 0.05, a later analysis linked 15,000 to 20,000 TCR beta sequences to specific HLA alleles. Because HLA typing was unavailable for some donors at each locus, only the typed subset was used in association tests. Only TCR beta chains were sequenced in this cohort, and the absence of alpha or paired-chain data limited detectable features. In a later genetic analysis, fewer N-insertions in productive TCRs were reported among donors in an Asian-associated ancestry cluster than the approximately 710-donor mean. The authors suggested that the approach could potentially be extended to other disease states and immunological phenotypes. The earlier analysis of 450 to 700 of the donors excluded about 16 rarely observed V segments, including chromosome 9 orphons, because counts were too low. Correlated functional status among segregating V segments might be attributable to linkage disequilibrium, but an unknown experimental factor could not be ruled out. Across donors, most TCR sequences were observed very rarely, whereas some public TCRs were present in many individuals. In an earlier analysis of approximately 590 of the donors, most TCR beta V segments appeared in productive rearrangements about 87% or about 30% of the time, broadly matching IMGT annotations. In a later analysis, the rate of TCR association differed among HLA loci, with DRB1 alleles having the most associated TCRs and HLA-C alleles having the fewest.

The cohort comprised 666 healthy bone marrow donors. At the time of sampling, every cohort member was nominally healthy, though immune exposures that went unrecorded were likely present. The donor tested CMV seropositive, placing the donor among the roughly 300 seropositive members of the cohort. A peripheral blood sample was provided by each donor, and peripheral blood mononuclear cells were used for TCR beta sequencing. The Qiagen DNeasy Blood Extraction Kit was used to extract genomic DNA from the blood cell samples. The library was prepared using the immunoSEQ multiplex PCR assay. For the multiplex PCR, a mixture combining 60 forward primers for TCR Vbeta segments and 13 reverse primers for TCR Jbeta segments was used. A multiplex PCR assay on genomic DNA amplified the CDR3 region of rearranged TCR beta genes. The Illumina HiSeq System was used to sequence the amplified TCR beta libraries as 87-base-pair reads. Regarding the original processing steps: A later analysis tallied around 87 million unique TCR beta chains across the 666 repertoires, and about 12 million of those chains were shared by two or more donors. Raw reads were error-corrected and collapsed into unique sequences with a nearest-neighbor algorithm that merged closely related sequences to remove PCR and sequencing errors. V, D and J gene segments were assigned by aligning CDR3 sequences to IMGT reference sequences. For a sequence to be retained, a match of at least six nucleotides was required to both a V gene segment and a J gene segment. Rearrangements were called productive when the CDR3 lacked stop codons and stayed in frame with V and J; all others were non-productive. CDR3 was defined by IMGT convention, running from the second conserved V-encoded cysteine to the conserved J-encoded phenylalanine. In an earlier analysis of around 600 of the donors, sequences lacking an unambiguous match to a single V gene segment were excluded. In an earlier analysis of around 590 of the donors, a V segment was called functional when productive rearrangements were above 56.7%, and segregating when the standard deviation between donors exceeded 5%. A statistical classification framework was built to diagnose cytomegalovirus status from the catalog of TCR beta chain sequences. V and J gene assignment, in a later analysis, came from comparing TCR nucleotide sequences with IMGT/GENE-DB human TR gene sequences. Using the TCRdist pipeline, a later analysis assigned CDR3 sequences along with most-parsimonious VDJ recombination scenarios. In a later analysis, every TCR beta chain was defined by the combination of its CDR3 amino acid sequence and its V-gene family, and reads without a unique V-gene family were dropped. A later analysis removed several hundred highly shared, low-generation-probability nucleotide sequences to deal with suspected cross-contamination and a sequencing artifact. In a later analysis, a clonal expansion index was calculated for each public chain from normalized within-repertoire ranks of inferred template counts. A later analysis computed generation probabilities with a VDJ recombination model fitted to out-of-frame rearrangements, and checked the results against IGoR. A later analysis scored TCR-TCR, TCR-HLA and TCR-CMV co-occurrence with hypergeometric tests, applying a repertoire-size bias correction to TCR pairs. In a later analysis, false discovery rates were estimated by permuting HLA or CMV assignments 20 times. In a later analysis, co-occurring TCRs were grouped with DBSCAN, and TCRdist sequence similarity was added when clustering was performed within HLA-allele-positive subsets. Co-occurrence clustering excluded repertoires with fewer than 30,000 or more than 120,000 public chains, plus five with anomalous nucleotide sharing. TCRdb obtained this table from immuneACCESS and retained in-frame rearrangements with V and J assigned. These tables miss some clones; where compared with another copy, unresolved V genes account for less than half of the shortfall, and the remainder is unexplained. V and J calls and clone size are as listed in that table; D and trimming were resolved from the DNA. This sample is represented by about 100,000 clones; under 80% of them were singletons. About 4.9% of the sample belongs to the ten largest clones.

Between the V and J ends, shortened by 3 bases and 4 bases respectively, the junction contains 15 bases. The CDR3 has 15 amino acids, counting the end cysteine and phenylalanine. Only the CDR3 portion is preserved as DNA: 45 bases, with reading frame beginning at the first base. CDR1 is given as SGHTA and CDR2 as FQGTGA, both from the germline V gene. The sequencing sample was made of PBMCs. The chain links TRBV7-3 with TRBJ1-1, with TRBD1 perhaps the D gene, on 6 matching bases. This clonotype originated in a woman under 30 in good health and CMV-seropositive. The sequenced DNA: TGTGCCAGCAGCTTTCTAGGGGGGGGAAGCACTGAAGCTTTCTTT. The translation is CASSFLGGGSTEAFF.